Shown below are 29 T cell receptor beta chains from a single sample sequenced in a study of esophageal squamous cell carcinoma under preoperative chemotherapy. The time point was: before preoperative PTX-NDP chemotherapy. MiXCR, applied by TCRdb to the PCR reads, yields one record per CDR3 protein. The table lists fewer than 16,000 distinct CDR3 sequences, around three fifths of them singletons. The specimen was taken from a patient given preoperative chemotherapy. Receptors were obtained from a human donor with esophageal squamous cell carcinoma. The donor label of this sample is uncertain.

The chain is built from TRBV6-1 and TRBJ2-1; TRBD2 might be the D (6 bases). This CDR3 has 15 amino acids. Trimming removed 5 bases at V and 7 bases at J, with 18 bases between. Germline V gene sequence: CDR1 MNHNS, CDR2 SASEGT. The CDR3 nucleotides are TGTGCCAGCAGTCGGGACTCCTGGAGAGGGAATGAGCAGTTCTTC. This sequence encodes CASSRDSWRGNEQFF.

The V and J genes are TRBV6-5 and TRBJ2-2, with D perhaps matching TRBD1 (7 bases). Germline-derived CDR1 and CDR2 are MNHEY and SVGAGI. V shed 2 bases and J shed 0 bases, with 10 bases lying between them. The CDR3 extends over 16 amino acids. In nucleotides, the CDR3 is TGTGCCAGCAGTTACGCGGGGACAGCGAACACCGGGGAGCTGTTTTTT. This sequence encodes CASSYAGTANTGELFF.

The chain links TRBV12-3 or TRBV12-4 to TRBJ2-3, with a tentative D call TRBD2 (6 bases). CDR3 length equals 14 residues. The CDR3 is CAGVGGGDKDTQYF. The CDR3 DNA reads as TGTGCGGGGGTCGGGGGAGGTGACAAAGATACGCAGTATTTT.

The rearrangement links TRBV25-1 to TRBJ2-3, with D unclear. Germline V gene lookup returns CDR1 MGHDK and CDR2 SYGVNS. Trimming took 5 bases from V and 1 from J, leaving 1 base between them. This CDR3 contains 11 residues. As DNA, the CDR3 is TGTGCCAGCAGTCGCACAGATACGCAGTATTTT. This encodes CASSRTDTQYF.

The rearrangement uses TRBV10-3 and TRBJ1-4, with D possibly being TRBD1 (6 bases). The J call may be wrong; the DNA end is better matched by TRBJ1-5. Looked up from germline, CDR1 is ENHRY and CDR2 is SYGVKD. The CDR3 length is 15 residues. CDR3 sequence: CASNRAGATNETQHF. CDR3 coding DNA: TGTGCCTCCAACAGGGCCGGGGCAACTAATGAGACCCAGCATTTT.

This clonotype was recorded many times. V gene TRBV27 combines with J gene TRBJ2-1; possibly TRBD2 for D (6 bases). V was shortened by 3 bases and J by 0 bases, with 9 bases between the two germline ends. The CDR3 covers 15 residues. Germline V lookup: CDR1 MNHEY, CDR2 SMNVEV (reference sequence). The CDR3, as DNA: TGTGCCAGCAGTTTGGAGGGGAGCTCCTACAATGAGCAGTTCTTC. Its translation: CASSLEGSSYNEQFF.

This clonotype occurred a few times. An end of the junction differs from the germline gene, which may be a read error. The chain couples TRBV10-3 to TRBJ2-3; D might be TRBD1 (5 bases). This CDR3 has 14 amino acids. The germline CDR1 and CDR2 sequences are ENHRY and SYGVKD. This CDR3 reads CAGRQGVSTDTQYF. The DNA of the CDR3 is TGTGCGGGCCGCCAGGGTGTGAGCACAGATACGCAGTACTTT.

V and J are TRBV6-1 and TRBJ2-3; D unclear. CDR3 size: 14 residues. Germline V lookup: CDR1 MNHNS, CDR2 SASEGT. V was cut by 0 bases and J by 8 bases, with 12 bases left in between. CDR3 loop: CASSEAVSTGTQYF. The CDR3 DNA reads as TGTGCCAGCAGTGAAGCAGTAAGCACCGGTACGCAGTATTTT.

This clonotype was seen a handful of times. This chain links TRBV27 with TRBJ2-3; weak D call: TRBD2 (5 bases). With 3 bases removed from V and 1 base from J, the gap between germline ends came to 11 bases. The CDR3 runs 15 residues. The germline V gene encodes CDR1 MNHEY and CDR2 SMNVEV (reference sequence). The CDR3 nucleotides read TGTGCCAGCAGTTTGAGGCGGGCGCGCACAGATACGCAGTATTTT. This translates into CASSLRRARTDTQYF.

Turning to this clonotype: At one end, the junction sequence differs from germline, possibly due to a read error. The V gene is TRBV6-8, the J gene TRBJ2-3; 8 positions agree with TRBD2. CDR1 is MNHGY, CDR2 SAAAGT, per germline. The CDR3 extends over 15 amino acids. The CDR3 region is CARGPGGGRAETQYF. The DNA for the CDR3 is TGTGCCAGGGGGCCCGGGGGGGGGCGGGCAGAGACGCAGTATTTC.

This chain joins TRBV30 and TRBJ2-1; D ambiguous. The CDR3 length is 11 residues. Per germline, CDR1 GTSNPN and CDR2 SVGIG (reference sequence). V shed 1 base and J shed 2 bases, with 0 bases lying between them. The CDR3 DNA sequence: TGTGCCTGGAGTGCCTACAATGAGCAGTTCTTC. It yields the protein CAWSAYNEQFF.

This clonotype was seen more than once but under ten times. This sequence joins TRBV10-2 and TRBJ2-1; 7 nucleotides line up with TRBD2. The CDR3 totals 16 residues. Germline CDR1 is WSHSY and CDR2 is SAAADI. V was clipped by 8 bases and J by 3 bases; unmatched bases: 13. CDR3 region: CASRSQRDANYNEQFF. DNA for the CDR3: TGCGCCAGCCGTTCTCAGCGGGACGCCAACTACAATGAGCAGTTCTTC.

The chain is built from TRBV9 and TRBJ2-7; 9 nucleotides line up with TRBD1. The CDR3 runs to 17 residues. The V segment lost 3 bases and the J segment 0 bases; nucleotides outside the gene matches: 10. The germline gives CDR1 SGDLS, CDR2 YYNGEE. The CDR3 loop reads CASSAQTGTGPSYEQYF. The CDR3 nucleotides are TGTGCCAGCAGCGCCCAGACCGGGACAGGGCCCTCCTACGAGCAGTACTTC.

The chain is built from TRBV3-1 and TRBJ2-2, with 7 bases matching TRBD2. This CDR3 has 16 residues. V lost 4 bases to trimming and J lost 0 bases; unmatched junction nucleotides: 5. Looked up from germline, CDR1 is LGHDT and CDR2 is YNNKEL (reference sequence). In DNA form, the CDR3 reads TGTGCCAGCAGCCCCTCGGGGGGACCGAACACCGGGGAGCTGTTTTTT. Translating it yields CASSPSGGPNTGELFF. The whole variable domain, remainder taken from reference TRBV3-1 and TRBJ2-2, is DTAVSQTPKYLVTQMGNDKSIKCEQNLGHDTMYWYKQDSKKFLKIMFSYNNKELIINETVPNRFSPKSPDKAHLNLHINSLELGDSAVYFCASSPSGGPNTGELFFGEGSRLTVL.

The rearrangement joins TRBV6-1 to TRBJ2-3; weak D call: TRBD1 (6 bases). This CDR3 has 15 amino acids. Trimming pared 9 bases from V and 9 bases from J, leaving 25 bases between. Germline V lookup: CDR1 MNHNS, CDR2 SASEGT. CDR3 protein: CARGTEPVSTGTQYF. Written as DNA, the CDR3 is TGTGCCAGGGGAACCGAGCCGGTGAGCACAGGGACGCAGTATTTT.

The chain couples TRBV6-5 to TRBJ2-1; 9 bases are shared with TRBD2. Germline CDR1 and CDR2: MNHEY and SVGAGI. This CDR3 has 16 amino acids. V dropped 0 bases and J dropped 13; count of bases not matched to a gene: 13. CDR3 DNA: TGTGCCAGCAGTTACTCGTCTAGCGGGAACCAAGAGACCCAGTTCTTC. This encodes CASSYSSSGNQETQFF.

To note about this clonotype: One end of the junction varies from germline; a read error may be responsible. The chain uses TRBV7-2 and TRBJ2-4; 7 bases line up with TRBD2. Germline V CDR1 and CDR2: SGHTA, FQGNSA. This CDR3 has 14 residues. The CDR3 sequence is CAGSGASGQETQYF. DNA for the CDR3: TGTGCGGGCAGCGGGGCCAGTGGCCAAGAGACGCAGTATTTC.

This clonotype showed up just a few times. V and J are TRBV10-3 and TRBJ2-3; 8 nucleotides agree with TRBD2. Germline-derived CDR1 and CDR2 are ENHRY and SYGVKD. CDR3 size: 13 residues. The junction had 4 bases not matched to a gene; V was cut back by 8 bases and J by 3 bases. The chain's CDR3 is CAIPGLVTDTQYF. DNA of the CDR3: TGTGCCATCCCGGGACTAGTAACAGATACGCAGTATTTT.

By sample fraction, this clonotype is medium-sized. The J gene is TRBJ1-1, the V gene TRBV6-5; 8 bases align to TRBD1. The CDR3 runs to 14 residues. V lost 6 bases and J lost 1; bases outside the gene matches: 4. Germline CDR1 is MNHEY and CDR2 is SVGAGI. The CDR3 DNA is TGTGCCAGCAGGACAGGGGAGGGGAACACTGAAGCTTTCTTT. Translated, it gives CASRTGEGNTEAFF.

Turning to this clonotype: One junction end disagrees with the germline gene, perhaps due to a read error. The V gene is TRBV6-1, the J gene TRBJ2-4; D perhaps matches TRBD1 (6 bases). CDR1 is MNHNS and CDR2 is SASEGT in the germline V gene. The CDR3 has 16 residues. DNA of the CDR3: TGTGCCAGCAGTGAAGGGGGGCTGGGAGCCAAAAACATGCAGTACTTC. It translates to CASSEGGLGAKNMQYF.

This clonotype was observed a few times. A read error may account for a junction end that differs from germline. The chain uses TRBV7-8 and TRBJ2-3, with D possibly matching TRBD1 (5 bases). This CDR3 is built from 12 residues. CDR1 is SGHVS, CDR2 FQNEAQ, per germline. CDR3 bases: TGTGCCAGCAGCCAGAGCAGGGTGGAGCAGTACTTT. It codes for CASSQSRVEQYF.

CDR3 amino acids: CARGLTTGGTDALFF. CDR3 bases: TGTGCCAGGGGCCTGACGACCGGGGGCACAGATGCGCTGTTTTTT. The chain couples TRBV6-1 to TRBJ2-3; TRBD1 or TRBD2 may be the D gene (6 bases each). Gene TRBJ2-2 matches the end of the DNA better, so the J call may be wrong. Germline V lookup: CDR1 MNHNS, CDR2 SASEGT. This CDR3 contains 15 residues.

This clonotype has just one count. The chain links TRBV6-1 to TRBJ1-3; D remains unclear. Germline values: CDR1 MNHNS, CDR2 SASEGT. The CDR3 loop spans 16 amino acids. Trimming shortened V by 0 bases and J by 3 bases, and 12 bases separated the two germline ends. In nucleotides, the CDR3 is TGTGCCAGCAGTGAAGCGGTGACGGGTGTTGGAAACACCATATATTTT. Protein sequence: CASSEAVTGVGNTIYF.

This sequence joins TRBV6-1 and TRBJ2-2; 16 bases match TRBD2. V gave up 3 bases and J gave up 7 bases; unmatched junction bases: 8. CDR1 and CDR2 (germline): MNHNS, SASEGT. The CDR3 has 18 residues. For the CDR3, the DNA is TGTGCCAGCAGTGAGGGACTAGCGGGAGGGCTTGGTGGCGGGGAGCTGTTTTTT. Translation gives CASSEGLAGGLGGGELFF.

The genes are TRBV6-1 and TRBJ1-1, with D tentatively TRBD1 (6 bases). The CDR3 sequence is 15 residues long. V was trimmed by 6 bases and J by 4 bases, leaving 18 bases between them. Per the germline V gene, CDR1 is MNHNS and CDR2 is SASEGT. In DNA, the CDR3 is TGTGCCAGCAGGGCCGGGGGGGCAGGGAGCACTGAAGCTTTCTTT. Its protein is CASRAGGAGSTEAFF.

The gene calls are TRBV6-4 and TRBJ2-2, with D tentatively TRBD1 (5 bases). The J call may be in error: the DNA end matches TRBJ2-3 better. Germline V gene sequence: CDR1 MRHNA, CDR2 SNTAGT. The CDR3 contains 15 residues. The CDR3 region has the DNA TGTGCCAGCAGTGATCAGGGTGAGAGCACAGATACGCAGTATTTT. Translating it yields CASSDQGESTDTQYF.

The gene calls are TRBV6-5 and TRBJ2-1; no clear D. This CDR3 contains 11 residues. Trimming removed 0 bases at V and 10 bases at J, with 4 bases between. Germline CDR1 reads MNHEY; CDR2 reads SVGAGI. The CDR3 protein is CASSYSREQFF. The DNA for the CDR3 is TGTGCCAGCAGTTACTCGAGGGAGCAGTTCTTC.

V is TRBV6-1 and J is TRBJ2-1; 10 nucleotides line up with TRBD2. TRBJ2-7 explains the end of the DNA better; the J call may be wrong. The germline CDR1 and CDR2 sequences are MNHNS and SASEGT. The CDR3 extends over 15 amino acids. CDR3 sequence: CASSEGLAILPEQYF. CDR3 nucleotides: TGTGCCAGCAGTGAGGGACTAGCGATTCTTCCGGAGCAGTACTTC.

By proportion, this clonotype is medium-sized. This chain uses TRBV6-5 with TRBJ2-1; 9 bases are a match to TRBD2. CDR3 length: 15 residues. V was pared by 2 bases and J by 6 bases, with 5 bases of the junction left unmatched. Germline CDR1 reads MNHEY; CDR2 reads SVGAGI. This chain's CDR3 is CASSYGGRVVNEQFF. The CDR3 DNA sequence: TGTGCCAGCAGTTACGGCGGGAGGGTGGTCAATGAGCAGTTCTTC.